Below, 30 T cell receptor beta chains from the same sample are listed, as sequenced in a study of Ad26.COV2.S vaccination and SARS-CoV-2 variants. Treatment: 19 received Ad26.COV2.S at low or high dose, single or two shots; roughly five received placebo; per-sample allocation not given. All samples were drawn on day 63, counting from the first vaccine or placebo injection. Profiling relied on immunoSEQ multiplex PCR, and the TCRdb table lists in-frame clones only, not all of them. The data show almost 400,000 clones, around nine tenths seen once. The sample was peripheral blood, taken in a trial of Ad26.COV2.S vaccine versus placebo. The receptors were gathered from a person aged 18-65 years who received the Ad26.COV2.S COVID-19 vaccine or a placebo.

This sequence joins TRBV6-6 and TRBJ2-7, with D possibly TRBD2 on 6 matching bases. This CDR3 comprises 15 residues. Germline-derived CDR1 and CDR2 are MNHNY and SVGAGI (reference sequence). Trimming left V 5 bases short and J 4 bases short, with 18 bases between. The CDR3 DNA is TGTGCCAGCAGTCCTTTCCGACTAGAAACTTACGAGCAGTACTTC. Translated: CASSPFRLETYEQYF.

The rearrangement links TRBV28 to TRBJ2-5, with unresolved D. Trimming left V 7 bases short and J 6 bases short, with 15 bases between. CDR3 length equals 13 residues. Germline V CDR1 and CDR2: MDHEN, SYDVKM. CDR3 sequence: CASKEATRQTQYF. As DNA, the CDR3 is TGTGCCAGCAAAGAGGCAACGAGGCAGACCCAGTACTTC.

V gene TRBV29-1 combines with J gene TRBJ2-3; D gene unclear. Trimming shortened V by 5 bases and J by 0 bases, and 9 bases separated the two germline ends. The CDR3 is 13 residues long. Germline CDR1 SQVTM, CDR2 ANQGSEA. The CDR3 coding sequence is TGCAGCGTTCACCGACAAAGCACAGATACGCAGTATTTT. It yields the protein CSVHRQSTDTQYF.

This clone was seen a single time. This CDR3 reads CASSPTRLASAGELFF. The DNA for the CDR3 is TGTGCCAGCTCTCCCACTAGGTTGGCGTCCGCCGGGGAGCTGTTTTTT. The chain joins TRBV18 to TRBJ2-2, with TRBD2 as a possible D gene (5 bases). Germline CDR1 and CDR2: KGHSH and LQKENI. The CDR3 is 16 residues long. V lost 6 bases and J lost 6, with 20 bases in between.

The chain combines TRBV10-1 with TRBJ2-3; 13 bases are a match to TRBD2. This CDR3 has 18 residues. Trimming at V came to 5 bases and at J to 2 bases, leaving 10 bases not matched to a gene. Per the germline V gene, CDR1 is WNHNN and CDR2 is SYGVQD (reference sequence). The CDR3 DNA reads as TGCGCCAGCAGTCGAATCACTAGCGGGAGGGTTTTCACAGATACGCAGTATTTT. Its protein is CASSRITSGRVFTDTQYF.

The V call is TRBV4-1, the J call TRBJ2-4, with 11 bases matching TRBD2. Germline V gene lookup returns CDR1 MGHRA and CDR2 YSYEKL. The CDR3 length is 16 residues. Trimming removed 2 bases from V and 2 bases from J; junction bases left unmatched: 2. CDR3 in DNA: TGCGCCAGCAGCCAACCGACTAGCGGGACCAAAAACATTCAGTACTTC. Protein: CASSQPTSGTKNIQYF.

The table lists this clone with a count of one. This chain links TRBV29-1 with TRBJ1-3; maybe TRBD1 (6 bases). The CDR3 has 14 amino acids. Per the germline V gene, CDR1 is SQVTM and CDR2 is ANQGSEA. V was shortened by 6 bases and J by 2 bases, with 14 bases between the two germline ends. The CDR3 DNA follows: TGCAGCGTGTCGGGGGGCGAAACTGGAAACACCATATATTTT. Residues: CSVSGGETGNTIYF. Supplemented by reference TRBV29-1 and TRBJ1-3, the full variable domain reads SAVISQKPSRDICQRGTSLTIQCQVDSQVTMMFWYRQQPGQSLTLIATANQGSEATYESGFVIDKFPISRPNLTFSTLTVSNMSPEDSSIYLCSVSGGETGNTIYFGEGSWLTVV.

A single count supports this clone. The chain joins TRBV5-4 to TRBJ1-4; maybe TRBD1 (5 bases). The germline V gene has CDR1 SGHNT and CDR2 YYREEE (reference sequence). V lost 4 bases and J 5 bases, leaving 9 bases between the germline ends. The CDR3 sequence is 13 residues long. CDR3 in amino acids: CASSHRGNEKLFF. In DNA form, the CDR3 reads TGTGCCAGCAGCCATAGGGGCAATGAAAAACTGTTTTTT.

The V call is TRBV25-1, the J call TRBJ1-1; tentatively, D is TRBD1 (5 bases). The germline CDR1 and CDR2 sequences are MGHDK and SYGVNS. Trimming cost V 6 bases and J 1 base, with 12 bases left between them. The CDR3 is made up of 14 amino acids. CDR3 nucleotide sequence: TGTGCCAGCAGGGGGGACCCTCAGAACACTGAAGCTTTCTTT. Translation gives CASRGDPQNTEAFF.

The chain carries TRBV12-5 and TRBJ1-4; D is possibly TRBD1 (6 bases). Trimming left V 3 bases short and J 8 bases short, with 16 bases between. Germline loops: CDR1 LGHNT, CDR2 FRNRAP. This CDR3 is built from 15 residues. CDR3 region: CASGLSGAPVEKLFF. CDR3 DNA: TGTGCTAGTGGTTTATCAGGGGCCCCAGTCGAAAAACTGTTTTTT.

The V gene is TRBV5-1, the J gene TRBJ1-1; TRBD1 agrees at 9 bases. CDR1 SGHRS and CDR2 YFSETQ come from the germline V gene. CDR3 length: 14 amino acids. After removal of 3 bases from V and 5 bases from J, the junction contained 5 bases not matched to a gene. The CDR3 sequence is CASSYRDRDTEAFF. DNA for the CDR3: TGCGCCAGCAGCTACCGGGACAGGGATACTGAAGCTTTCTTT.

This rearrangement joins TRBV5-6 to TRBJ2-7; possible D gene TRBD1, 5 bases. CDR1 is SGHDT, CDR2 YYEEEE, per germline. The CDR3 sequence is 16 residues long. Trimming cost V 1 base and J 6 bases, with 20 bases left between them. The CDR3 reads CASSLLLGQVNTEQYF. The CDR3 DNA reads as TGTGCCAGCAGCTTGTTATTAGGACAAGTAAATACCGAGCAGTACTTC.

The chain links TRBV27 to TRBJ2-5; 14 positions agree with TRBD2. With V trimmed by 5 bases and J by 5 bases, 16 bases remained unmatched. The CDR3 length is 19 residues. Germline CDR1 and CDR2: MNHEY and SMNVEV (reference sequence). This CDR3 is CASSTRVTSGRGERETQYF. The DNA of the CDR3 is TGTGCCAGCAGTACGCGGGTGACTAGCGGGAGGGGAGAACGGGAGACCCAGTACTTC.

This clone was counted between two and nine times. The gene calls are TRBV9 and TRBJ2-6, with 10 bases that match TRBD1. J gave up 11 bases and V 3 bases, and 2 bases lay outside the gene matches. CDR3 length equals 13 residues. CDR1 and CDR2 from the germline V gene are SGDLS and YYNGEE. CDR3 residues: CASSAGTGDVLTF. The CDR3 DNA sequence: TGTGCCAGCAGCGCCGGGACAGGGGACGTCCTGACTTTC.

CDR3 loop: CASSDSGLGYEQYF. The CDR3 coding sequence is TGTGCCAGCAGTGACAGCGGGCTAGGCTACGAGCAGTACTTC. V usage is TRBV6-1 and J usage is TRBJ2-7, with D possibly TRBD2 on 6 matching bases. The CDR3 has 14 residues. V was clipped by 3 bases and J by 3 bases, with 12 bases between them. Germline loops: CDR1 MNHNS, CDR2 SASEGT.

Note on this clone: Other DNA sequences from this sample encode an identical CDR3 as well. The rearrangement links TRBV7-3 to TRBJ2-5; D is ambiguous. The germline V gene has CDR1 SGHTA and CDR2 FQGTGA. Deletions cut 2 bases from V and 5 bases from J, with 9 bases between. The length of the CDR3 is 13 residues. For the CDR3, the DNA is TGTGCCAGCAGCTTATGGGAAGGGGAGACCCAGTACTTC. This encodes CASSLWEGETQYF.

The chain joins TRBV6-5 to TRBJ1-2, with D hard to call. The CDR3 runs 13 residues. V lost 3 bases and J lost 3, with 8 bases in between. The germline gives CDR1 MNHEY, CDR2 SVGAGI. The chain's CDR3 is CASSYKEDYGYTF. CDR3 DNA sequence: TGTGCCAGCAGTTATAAGGAGGACTATGGCTACACCTTC.

The chain employs TRBV7-3 and TRBJ2-1; 10 nucleotides align to TRBD1. In germline, CDR1 is SGHTA, CDR2 FQGTGA. The V segment lost 5 bases and the J segment 8 bases; nucleotides outside the gene matches: 15. This CDR3 has 17 residues. CDR3 nucleotide sequence: TGTGCCAGCAGCCCCTCGGGTCTGACAGGGGGCTTCTATGAGCAGTTCTTC. This translates into CASSPSGLTGGFYEQFF. Drawing the rest from reference TRBV7-3 and TRBJ2-1, the complete variable domain is GAGVSQTPSNKVTEKGKYVELRCDPISGHTALYWYRQSLGQGPEFLIYFQGTGAADDSGLPNDRFFAVRPEGSVSTLKIQRTERGDSAVYLCASSPSGLTGGFYEQFFGPGTRLTVL.

The genes are TRBV28 and TRBJ1-4, with a tentative D call TRBD1 (5 bases). The ends were cut back, 6 bases at V and 10 bases at J, with 15 bases in the middle. The CDR3 consists of 13 residues. Germline values: CDR1 MDHEN, CDR2 SYDVKM. The CDR3 nucleotides read TGTGCCAGCAGCCCTGTTCAGGGTGGAAAACTGTTTTTT. Amino acid sequence: CASSPVQGGKLFF.

The chain has TRBV27 and TRBJ2-7, with 7 bases aligning to TRBD2. The V and J ends lost 0 bases and 4 bases, in that order; junction bases with no gene match: 6. The CDR3 sequence is 15 residues long. Germline V gene sequence: CDR1 MNHEY, CDR2 SMNVEV (reference sequence). CDR3 sequence reads: CASSLSRTSRYEQYF. For the CDR3, the DNA is TGTGCCAGCAGTTTATCGCGGACTAGTAGGTACGAGCAGTACTTC.

To note about this clone: Other DNA sequences in this sample translate to the same CDR3. The genes are TRBV5-1 and TRBJ2-1; 12 positions match TRBD2. V was pared by 3 bases and J by 4 bases, with 2 bases of the junction left unmatched. CDR1 SGHRS and CDR2 YFSETQ come from the germline V gene. The CDR3 is 15 amino acids. The CDR3 coding sequence is TGCGCCAGCAGCTCGGGACTAGCGGGTTACAATGAGCAGTTCTTC. Its translation is CASSSGLAGYNEQFF.

The chain recombines TRBV29-1 with TRBJ2-3, with 11 bases identical to TRBD1. Per the germline V gene, CDR1 is SQVTM and CDR2 is ANQGSEA. V was clipped by 4 bases and J by 6 bases; unmatched bases: 3. The CDR3 extends over 13 amino acids. As DNA, the CDR3 is TGCAGCGTTGGGACAGGGGGCGAGGATACGCAGTATTTT. Translated, it gives CSVGTGGEDTQYF.

The chain recombines TRBV7-9 with TRBJ1-1, with D possibly being TRBD1 (5 bases). This CDR3 region has 14 residues. Trimming took off 1 base at V and 9 bases at J, with 15 bases between the two ends. The germline V gene encodes CDR1 SEHNR and CDR2 FQNEAQ (reference sequence). The CDR3 loop is CASSLGGAEGKAFF. As DNA, the CDR3 is TGTGCCAGCAGCTTAGGGGGCGCGGAAGGTAAAGCTTTCTTT.

This clone has a handful of counts. DNA of the CDR3: TGTGCCAGCAGCCCCGGGACAGATTCTTTTAATCAGCCCCAGCATTTT. This translates into CASSPGTDSFNQPQHF. V gene TRBV3-1 (or the pseudogene TRBV3-2) combines with J gene TRBJ1-5, with TRBD1 identical over 7 bases. This CDR3 has 16 amino acids. CDR1 and CDR2 from the germline V gene are LGHDT and YNNKEL (reference sequence). Trimming cost V 4 bases and J 4 bases; bases outside gene matches: 10.

This chain uses TRBV28 with TRBJ2-7, with D possibly matching TRBD1 (5 bases). The CDR3 has 14 residues. Germline CDR1 MDHEN, CDR2 SYDVKM. V shed 3 bases and J shed 5 bases, with 14 bases lying between them. The CDR3 region has the DNA TGTGCCAGCAGTTTGGGGCTGGGTGTTGACGAGCAGTACTTC. This sequence encodes CASSLGLGVDEQYF.

This chain joins TRBV28 and TRBJ2-3, with TRBD2 matching over 16 bases. Germline loops: CDR1 MDHEN, CDR2 SYDVKM. The CDR3 totals 19 residues. With V trimmed by 4 bases and J by 0 bases, 7 bases remained unmatched. CDR3 region: CASSSPGLAGGPSTDTQYF. The CDR3 DNA sequence: TGTGCCAGCAGTTCCCCGGGACTAGCGGGAGGGCCTAGCACAGATACGCAGTATTTT.

A single count supports this clone. The chain links TRBV5-1 to TRBJ1-4; D uncertain. V dropped 6 bases and J dropped 0 bases, with 12 bases sitting between them. Looked up from germline, CDR1 is SGHRS and CDR2 is YFSETQ. The CDR3 runs to 15 residues. The CDR3 protein is CASKAWQTTNEKLFF. In DNA form, the CDR3 reads TGCGCCAGCAAAGCTTGGCAGACAACTAATGAAAAACTGTTTTTT.

Here the CDR3 reads CASSRDSRGDTQYF. For the CDR3, the DNA is TGTGCCAGCAGCCGGGACTCCCGGGGAGATACGCAGTATTTT. The genes are TRBV5-6 and TRBJ2-3; D perhaps matches TRBD2 (6 bases). CDR1 is SGHDT and CDR2 is YYEEEE in the germline V gene. The CDR3 has 14 residues. Trimming stripped 4 bases from V and 5 bases from J, with 14 bases between.

J is TRBJ2-5 and V is TRBV2; D is unresolved. Germline CDR1 is SNHLY and CDR2 is FYNNEI. V dropped 10 bases and J dropped 1 base, with 10 bases sitting between them. CDR3 size: 12 residues. The CDR3 nucleotides are TGTGCCACCGTGATGACCCAAGAGACCCAGTACTTC. It codes for CATVMTQETQYF.

The J gene is TRBJ2-7, the V gene TRBV6-2 or TRBV6-3, with 7 bases lining up with TRBD1. Looked up from germline, CDR1 is MNHEY and CDR2 is SVGEGT. V shed 5 bases, J shed 0 bases, and the junction held 4 bases outside the gene matches. The CDR3 is 14 amino acids. The DNA of the CDR3 is TGTGCCAGCAGTAGTGACAGGGACTCCTACGAGCAGTACTTC. Amino acid sequence: CASSSDRDSYEQYF.